Each of the 7 T cell receptor beta chains below was sequenced from the same sample in a study of blood T cell repertoires in COVID-19. Produced via immunoSEQ multiplex PCR; TCRdb's table is partial and in-frame only. The sample records 200,000 to 250,000 clones, 89% being singletons. The sequenced sample consisted of peripheral blood. The receptors originated from a woman between 40 and 55 years old with acute or convalescent COVID-19.

This clone was observed a single time. The chain couples TRBV25-1 to TRBJ1-1, with 10 bases identical to TRBD1. The V and J ends lost 8 bases and 1 base, in that order; junction bases with no gene match: 1. The CDR3 loop spans 13 amino acids. Germline V gives CDR1 MGHDK, CDR2 SYGVNS. This CDR3 is CASRTGGNTEAFF. DNA of the CDR3: TGTGCCAGCCGGACAGGGGGGAACACTGAAGCTTTCTTT.

This clone has only one observation. The chain links TRBV7-2 to TRBJ1-4, with D unclear. Germline lookup yields CDR1 SGHTA and CDR2 FQGNSA. Trimming removed 5 bases from V and 1 base from J, with 11 bases in between. The CDR3 runs to 15 residues. The CDR3 loop reads CASSPGRVTNEKLFF. In nucleotides, the CDR3 is TGTGCCAGCAGCCCTGGCCGGGTAACTAATGAAAAACTGTTTTTT.

The V call is TRBV6-2 or TRBV6-3, the J call TRBJ1-5, with a weak D call TRBD1 (6 bases). Germline CDR1 MNHEY, CDR2 SVGEGT. The CDR3 has 15 residues. Between the trimmed V and J ends, which lost 7 bases and 6 bases, there was a span of 19 bases. CDR3: CASNYLQGGGQPQHF. The CDR3 coding sequence is TGTGCCAGCAATTATTTACAGGGCGGGGGTCAGCCCCAGCATTTT.

The CDR3 DNA sequence: TGTGCCAGCAGTGAAGAACGGGGCAGGGGGCAAACTGAAGCTTTCTTT. It translates to CASSEERGRGQTEAFF. The chain joins TRBV2 to TRBJ1-1; 8 bases line up with TRBD1. V was clipped by 1 base and J by 5 bases; unmatched bases: 9. Germline-derived CDR1 and CDR2 are SNHLY and FYNNEI. CDR3 size: 16 residues. Drawing the rest from reference TRBV2 and TRBJ1-1, the complete variable domain is EPEVTQTPSHQVTQMGQEVILRCVPISNHLYFYWYRQILGQKVEFLVSFYNNEISEKSEIFDDQFSVERPDGSNFTLKIRSTKLEDSAMYFCASSEERGRGQTEAFFGQGTRLTVV.

This chain links TRBV10-3 with TRBJ2-7; D is undetermined. The CDR3 loop spans 12 amino acids. CDR1 is ENHRY and CDR2 is SYGVKD in the germline V gene. V was trimmed by 3 bases and J by 1 base, leaving 4 bases between them. CDR3 sequence: CAISESSYEQYV. In DNA, the CDR3 is TGTGCCATCAGTGAATCGTCCTACGAGCAGTACGTC.

The chain carries TRBV12-5 and TRBJ2-1, with TRBD2 matching over 9 bases. Germline-derived CDR1 and CDR2 are LGHNT and FRNRAP. The CDR3 runs 19 residues. V was clipped by 6 bases and J by 0 bases; unmatched bases: 15. This CDR3 reads CASGFLAGALLSSYNEQFF. The DNA for the CDR3 is TGTGCTAGTGGGTTCTTAGCGGGGGCCCTCTTAAGCTCCTACAATGAGCAGTTCTTC.

The rearrangement links TRBV30 to TRBJ2-2, with 12 bases lining up with TRBD1. Trimming at V came to 0 bases and at J to 5 bases, leaving 7 bases not matched to a gene. Germline V lookup: CDR1 GTSNPN, CDR2 SVGIG (reference sequence). The CDR3 length is 17 residues. CDR3 nucleotides: TGTGCCTGGAGTGTACTTGGGACAGGGGGCGTAACCGGGGAGCTGTTTTTT. The encoded protein is CAWSVLGTGGVTGELFF. Full variable domain (remainder filled in from reference TRBV30 and TRBJ2-2): SQTIHQWPATLVQPVGSPLSLECTVEGTSNPNLYWYRQAAGRGLQLLFYSVGIGQISSEVPQNLSASRPQDRQFILSSKKLLLSDSGFYLCAWSVLGTGGVTGELFFGEGSRLTVL.